This entry describes one T cell receptor (beta chain). Compared with germline, one end of the junction differs, possibly owing to a read error. The data were taken from a study of blood T cells in healthy people across ages. The CDR3 is 14 residues long. Germline lookup yields CDR1 SNHLY and CDR2 FYNNEI. A sample-barcoded 5' primer and a J-beta primer mix were used in a second PCR of roughly 6 to 11 cycles. TCRdb recomputed calls from the 5' RACE reads with MiXCR, one row per CDR3 protein. This repertoire shows around 1,800,000 distinct CDR3 sequences, about two fifths found once; its top ten account for approximately 22%.

The clonotype originates from a human donor in good health. The sequenced sample consisted of blood. This rearrangement joins TRBV2 to TRBJ2-5; 11 bases match TRBD2. CDR3 region: CASSGLAGGGTRYF. CDR3 coding DNA: TGTGCCAGCAGCGGACTAGCGGGCGGAGGAACCCGGTACTTC. The whole variable domain, filled in from reference TRBV2 and TRBJ2-5, reads EPEVTQTPSHQVTQMGQEVILRCVPISNHLYFYWYRQILGQKVEFLVSFYNNEISEKSEIFDDQFSVERPDGSNFTLKIRSTKLEDSAMYFCASSGLAGGGTRYFGPGTRLLVL.